This TCR beta chain emerged from a study of cytomegalovirus exposure and HLA in healthy donors. Overall study findings and caveats: Researchers reported from a later analysis that most CMV-associated TCR beta chains appeared HLA-restricted.

In the PCR, 60 Vbeta and 13 Jbeta primers were used. The table came from immunoSEQ multiplex PCR; TCRdb's copy has only in-frame clones and leaves some out. The sample totals about 200,000 clones. CDR1 and CDR2 (germline): GTSNPN, SVGIG (reference sequence). There are 13 residues in the CDR3. Trimming stripped 5 bases from V and 7 bases from J, with 15 bases between. On this clone: Antigen: not known.

What was sequenced was PBMCs. The sequence was obtained from a boy aged 5-17 years in good health and CMV-seronegative. The chain couples TRBV30 to TRBJ1-5, with a weak D call TRBD1 (6 bases). The CDR3 DNA sequence: TGTGCCTGGGGGGAACAGGGCTACCAGCCCCAGCATTTT. Amino acids: CAWGEQGYQPQHF.